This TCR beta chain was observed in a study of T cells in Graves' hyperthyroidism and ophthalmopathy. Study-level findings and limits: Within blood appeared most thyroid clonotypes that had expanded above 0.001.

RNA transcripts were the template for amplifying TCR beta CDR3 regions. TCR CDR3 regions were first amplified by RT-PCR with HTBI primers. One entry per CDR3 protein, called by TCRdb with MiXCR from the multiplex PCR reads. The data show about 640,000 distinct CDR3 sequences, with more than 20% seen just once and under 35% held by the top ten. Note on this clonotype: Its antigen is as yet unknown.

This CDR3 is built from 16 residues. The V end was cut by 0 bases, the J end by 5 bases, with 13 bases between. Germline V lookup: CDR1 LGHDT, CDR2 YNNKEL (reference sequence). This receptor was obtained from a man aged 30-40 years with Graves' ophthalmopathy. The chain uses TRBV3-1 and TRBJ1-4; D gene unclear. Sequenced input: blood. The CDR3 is CASSQDHTGLNEKLFF. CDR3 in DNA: TGTGCCAGCAGCCAAGATCACACTGGCCTGAATGAAAAACTGTTTTTT.